A selection of T cell receptor beta chains follows, all from one sample in a study of blood T cell repertoires in COVID-19. Generated by immunoSEQ multiplex PCR, the TCRdb table keeps only in-frame clones and is missing some. This repertoire shows approximately 530,000 clones, approximately 91% found once; its top ten account for 7.8%. Sequencing was performed on peripheral blood. Receptors were obtained from a woman between 45 and 65 years old with COVID-19, enrolled during active disease. Both conserved end residues are part of each CDR3. The D gene is left open where the match is weak. Clone size is given for some rows only: seen once, a few or many times, or a class if the clone is expanded.

V gene: TRBV3-1/TRBV3-2
clone size: .
J gene: TRBJ2-2
D gene: .
CDR3 protein: CASSQEWQNTGELFF
CDR3 DNA: TGTGCCAGCAGCCAAGAGTGGCAAAACACCGGGGAGCTGTTTTTT

V gene: TRBV5-1
clone size: .
J gene: TRBJ1-1
D gene: TRBD1
CDR3 protein: CASSKDRGRGNTEAFF
CDR3 DNA: TGCGCCAGCAGCAAGGACAGGGGGCGGGGGAACACTGAAGCTTTCTTT

V gene: TRBV27
clone size: .
J gene: TRBJ1-4
D gene: TRBD1
CDR3 protein: CASSPYPQTGGLGKLFF
CDR3 DNA: TGTGCCAGCAGTCCATATCCCCAGACAGGGGGCCTTGGGAAACTGTTTTTT

V gene: TRBV6-1
clone size: .
J gene: TRBJ1-5
D gene: TRBD1
CDR3 protein: CASSQASGTGTFWQPQHF
CDR3 DNA: TGTGCCAGCAGTCAAGCTTCCGGGACAGGGACCTTCTGGCAGCCCCAGCATTTT

V gene: TRBV9
clone size: .
J gene: TRBJ2-5
D gene: TRBD2
CDR3 protein: CASSVWGGETQYF
CDR3 DNA: TGTGCCAGCAGCGTTTGGGGGGGTGAGACCCAGTACTTC

V gene: TRBV4-1
clone size: .
J gene: TRBJ1-3
D gene: .
CDR3 protein: CASSQEVVARESIGNTIYF
CDR3 DNA: TGCGCCAGCAGCCAAGAAGTGGTAGCGAGAGAATCTATCGGAAACACCATATATTTT

V gene: TRBV28
clone size: .
J gene: TRBJ1-3
D gene: .
CDR3 protein: CASSLKRVTGNTIYF
CDR3 DNA: TGTGCCAGCAGTCTCAAGAGGGTAACAGGAAACACCATATATTTT

V gene: TRBV5-1
clone size: .
J gene: TRBJ2-1
D gene: .
CDR3 protein: CASSSRPEGRHNEQFF
CDR3 DNA: TGCGCCAGCAGCTCTCGTCCGGAGGGTCGCCACAATGAGCAGTTCTTC

V gene: TRBV11-2
clone size: .
J gene: TRBJ1-3
D gene: .
CDR3 protein: CASSLVAADGNTIYF
CDR3 DNA: TGTGCCAGCAGCTTAGTTGCGGCAGATGGAAACACCATATATTTT

V gene: TRBV6-1
clone size: .
J gene: TRBJ1-1
D gene: .
CDR3 protein: CASSEVRGGVTEAFF
CDR3 DNA: TGTGCCAGCAGTGAAGTTCGGGGGGGAGTCACTGAAGCTTTCTTT

V gene: TRBV6-5
clone size: .
J gene: TRBJ2-7
D gene: .
CDR3 protein: CASSYSGSGGSEQYF
CDR3 DNA: TGTGCCAGCAGTTACTCTGGGTCGGGTGGGAGCGAGCAGTACTTC

V gene: TRBV6-1
clone size: .
J gene: TRBJ2-3
D gene: .
CDR3 protein: CASSEDYGGDTQYF
CDR3 DNA: TGTGCCAGCAGTGAGGACTATGGGGGAGATACGCAGTATTTT

V gene: TRBV3-1/TRBV3-2
clone size: .
J gene: TRBJ2-1
D gene: TRBD2
CDR3 protein: CASSQNLALTRGGANEQFF
CDR3 DNA: TGTGCCAGCAGCCAAAACCTGGCGTTGACTCGGGGGGGAGCCAATGAGCAGTTCTTC

V gene: TRBV27
clone size: .
J gene: TRBJ2-1
D gene: .
CDR3 protein: CASVTGLNEQFF
CDR3 DNA: TGTGCCAGCGTAACAGGTCTCAATGAGCAGTTCTTC

V gene: TRBV19
clone size: .
J gene: TRBJ2-5
D gene: .
CDR3 protein: CASSMFYQGGQETQYF
CDR3 DNA: TGTGCCAGTAGTATGTTTTACCAGGGGGGTCAGGAGACCCAGTACTTC

V gene: TRBV13
clone size: .
J gene: TRBJ2-1
D gene: .
CDR3 protein: CASSQGFGNEQFF
CDR3 DNA: TGTGCCAGCAGCCAGGGGTTTGGCAATGAGCAGTTCTTC

V gene: TRBV11-3
clone size: .
J gene: TRBJ2-7
D gene: .
CDR3 protein: CASSLEGQGNYEQYF
CDR3 DNA: TGTGCCAGCAGCTTAGAGGGTCAGGGGAACTACGAGCAGTACTTC

V gene: TRBV5-1
clone size: .
J gene: TRBJ2-5
D gene: TRBD1
CDR3 protein: CASSRLTGGEETQYF
CDR3 DNA: TGCGCCAGCAGCCGCCTGACAGGGGGCGAGGAGACCCAGTACTTC

V gene: TRBV27
clone size: .
J gene: TRBJ1-2
D gene: .
CDR3 protein: CASRLQGPNYGYTF
CDR3 DNA: TGTGCCAGCAGGTTGCAGGGGCCCAACTATGGCTACACCTTC

V gene: TRBV3-1/TRBV3-2
clone size: .
J gene: TRBJ1-4
D gene: .
CDR3 protein: CASSQDTNEKLFF
CDR3 DNA: TGTGCCAGCAGCCAAGATACAAATGAAAAACTGTTTTTT

V gene: TRBV5-1
clone size: .
J gene: TRBJ2-1
D gene: .
CDR3 protein: CASSLEQEYNEQFF
CDR3 DNA: TGCGCCAGCAGCTTGGAACAGGAGTACAATGAGCAGTTCTTC

V gene: TRBV18
clone size: .
J gene: TRBJ2-1
D gene: TRBD2
CDR3 protein: CASSPGLAGGYNEQFF
CDR3 DNA: TGTGCCAGCTCCCCGGGACTAGCGGGGGGATACAATGAGCAGTTCTTC

V gene: TRBV3-1/TRBV3-2
clone size: .
J gene: TRBJ2-7
D gene: .
CDR3 protein: CASSQVRGRGYEQYF
CDR3 DNA: TGTGCCAGCAGCCAAGTTAGGGGTAGGGGCTACGAGCAGTACTTC

V gene: TRBV10-1
clone size: .
J gene: TRBJ2-1
D gene: TRBD1
CDR3 protein: CASSGGTGEEGSYNEQFF
CDR3 DNA: TGCGCCAGCAGTGGCGGGACAGGGGAGGAAGGCTCCTACAATGAGCAGTTCTTC

V gene: TRBV11-2
clone size: .
J gene: TRBJ2-7
D gene: TRBD2
CDR3 protein: CASSFQTSGGFEQYF
CDR3 DNA: TGTGCCAGCAGCTTCCAGACTAGCGGGGGATTCGAGCAGTACTTC

V gene: TRBV2
clone size: .
J gene: TRBJ1-2
D gene: TRBD1
CDR3 protein: CASSVDREGYTF
CDR3 DNA: TGTGCCAGCAGTGTAGACAGGGAGGGCTACACCTTC

V gene: TRBV27
clone size: .
J gene: TRBJ1-2
D gene: TRBD1
CDR3 protein: CASSFGTGGAYGYTF
CDR3 DNA: TGTGCCAGCAGTTTCGGGACAGGGGGCGCGTATGGCTACACCTTC

V gene: TRBV9
clone size: .
J gene: TRBJ1-1
D gene: TRBD1
CDR3 protein: CASSVYWDSHTEAFF
CDR3 DNA: TGTGCCAGCAGCGTGTATTGGGACAGCCACACTGAAGCTTTCTTT

V gene: TRBV5-1
clone size: .
J gene: TRBJ1-4
D gene: .
CDR3 protein: CASSLVYRSQELFF
CDR3 DNA: TGCGCCAGCAGCTTGGTATACAGGTCCCAAGAACTGTTTTTT

V gene: TRBV5-1
clone size: .
J gene: TRBJ2-7
D gene: TRBD2
CDR3 protein: CASSLTSGGHSYEQYF
CDR3 DNA: TGCGCCAGCAGCTTGACTAGCGGGGGCCATTCCTACGAGCAGTACTTC

V gene: TRBV4-1
clone size: .
J gene: TRBJ1-1
D gene: .
CDR3 protein: CASSPSGGGKWTEAFF
CDR3 DNA: TGCGCCAGCAGCCCTTCCGGTGGGGGGAAGTGGACTGAAGCTTTCTTT

V gene: TRBV3-1/TRBV3-2
clone size: .
J gene: TRBJ2-7
D gene: .
CDR3 protein: CASSLRSYEQYF
CDR3 DNA: TGTGCCAGCAGCCTCAGATCCTACGAGCAGTACTTC

V gene: TRBV7-9
clone size: .
J gene: TRBJ1-6
D gene: .
CDR3 protein: CASSRDSSSPLHF
CDR3 DNA: TGTGCCAGCAGCCGGGACTCTAGCTCACCCCTCCACTTT

V gene: TRBV15
clone size: once
J gene: TRBJ1-1
D gene: TRBD1
CDR3 protein: CATRDRGNTEAFF
CDR3 DNA: TGTGCCACCAGGGACAGGGGGAACACTGAAGCTTTCTTT

V gene: TRBV7-9
clone size: .
J gene: TRBJ2-3
D gene: TRBD2
CDR3 protein: CASSLAPGLAGASTDTQYF
CDR3 DNA: TGTGCCAGCAGCTTAGCGCCGGGACTAGCGGGGGCCAGCACAGATACGCAGTATTTT

V gene: TRBV2
clone size: .
J gene: TRBJ2-3
D gene: TRBD1
CDR3 protein: CASSDGTEKTDTQYF
CDR3 DNA: TGTGCCAGCAGTGACGGGACAGAGAAAACAGATACGCAGTATTTT

V gene: TRBV7-2
clone size: .
J gene: TRBJ2-3
D gene: .
CDR3 protein: CASSLALGGENADTQYF
CDR3 DNA: TGTGCCAGCAGCTTAGCCCTAGGGGGTGAGAACGCAGATACGCAGTATTTT

V gene: TRBV18
clone size: .
J gene: TRBJ1-1
D gene: TRBD1
CDR3 protein: CASSPRTGGSGTEAFF
CDR3 DNA: TGTGCCAGCTCACCAAGGACAGGGGGCTCGGGCACTGAAGCTTTCTTT

V gene: TRBV20-1
clone size: .
J gene: TRBJ2-3
D gene: TRBD2
CDR3 protein: CSAIYSGAQYF
CDR3 DNA: TGCAGTGCCATATATAGCGGGGCCCAGTATTTT

V gene: TRBV5-6
clone size: .
J gene: TRBJ2-2
D gene: TRBD1
CDR3 protein: CASSELDRVDTGELFF
CDR3 DNA: TGTGCCAGCAGCGAACTAGACAGGGTTGACACCGGGGAGCTGTTTTTT

V gene: TRBV7-2
clone size: .
J gene: TRBJ2-7
D gene: .
CDR3 protein: CASSLVTATYEQYF
CDR3 DNA: TGTGCCAGCAGCTTAGTTACAGCCACCTACGAGCAGTACTTC

V gene: TRBV2
clone size: .
J gene: TRBJ2-1
D gene: TRBD1
CDR3 protein: CASSGQGALSEQFF
CDR3 DNA: TGTGCCAGCAGCGGACAGGGGGCGCTTAGTGAGCAGTTCTTC

V gene: TRBV27
clone size: .
J gene: TRBJ1-4
D gene: TRBD1
CDR3 protein: CASSLTGTGTEKLFF
CDR3 DNA: TGTGCCAGCAGTTTAACCGGGACAGGGACTGAAAAACTGTTTTTT

V gene: TRBV2
clone size: .
J gene: TRBJ2-5
D gene: .
CDR3 protein: CASSPGRPEETQYF
CDR3 DNA: TGTGCCAGCAGCCCCGGGAGACCCGAAGAGACCCAGTACTTC